The sequence of this T cell receptor (beta chain) was determined in a study of blood T cell repertoires in COVID-19. About the research overall: COVID-19 samples collected from the United States, Italy and Spain covered acute and convalescent phases. T cells, B-cell-depleted T cells, or PBMCs supplied cDNA or gDNA.

With 6 bases removed from V and 8 bases from J, the gap between germline ends came to 13 bases. This CDR3 is 12 amino acids long. Germline loops: CDR1 ENHRY, CDR2 SYGVKD. Original processing methods: For nucleated cells, counts were estimated from reference gene primer amplification. The repertoire was sequenced with immunoSEQ multiplex PCR; TCRdb's copy has only in-frame clones and lacks some. The V and J calls and clone size come from that table; D and trimming were worked out from the DNA. Found here are 130,000 to 150,000 clones, over 75% of them singletons; the top ten hold 8%. The chain links TRBV10-3 to TRBJ1-1; tentatively, D is TRBD1 (6 bases). The sequenced sample consisted of peripheral blood. This clonotype was obtained from a woman aged 55-69 years with COVID-19, enrolled during active disease. The CDR3 reads CAIRARGGEAFF. The CDR3 DNA sequence: TGTGCCATCAGGGCTAGAGGGGGAGAAGCTTTCTTT.